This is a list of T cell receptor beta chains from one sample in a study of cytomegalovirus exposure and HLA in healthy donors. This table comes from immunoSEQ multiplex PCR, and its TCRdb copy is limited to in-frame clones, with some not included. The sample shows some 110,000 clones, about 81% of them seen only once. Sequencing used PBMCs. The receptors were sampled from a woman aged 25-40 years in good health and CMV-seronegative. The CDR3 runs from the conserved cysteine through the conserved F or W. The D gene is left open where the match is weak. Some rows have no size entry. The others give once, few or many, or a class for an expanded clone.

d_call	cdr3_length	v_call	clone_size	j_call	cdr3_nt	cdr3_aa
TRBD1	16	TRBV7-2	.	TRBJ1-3	TGTGCCAGCAGCCGGGGACAGCTTAGCTCTGGAAACACCATATATTTT	CASSRGQLSSGNTIYF
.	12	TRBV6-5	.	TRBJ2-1	TGTGCCAGCAGTCAGAACAGCAATGAGCAGTTCTTC	CASSQNSNEQFF
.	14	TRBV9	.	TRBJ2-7	TGTGCCAGCAGCGTAGGGGGCAGGGGTTACGAGCAGTACTTC	CASSVGGRGYEQYF
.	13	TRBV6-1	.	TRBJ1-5	TGTGCCAGCACGGACATACCCAATCAGCCCCAGCATTTT	CASTDIPNQPQHF
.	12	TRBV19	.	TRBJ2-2	TGTGCCAGTAGTATTGTGAACACGGAGCTGTTTTTT	CASSIVNTELFF
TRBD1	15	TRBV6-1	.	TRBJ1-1	TGTGCCAGCAGTGCCCCCGGGACAGGGGCGACTGAAGCTTTCTTT	CASSAPGTGATEAFF
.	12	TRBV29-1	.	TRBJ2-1	TGCAGCGTGGTCTCCCTCGGGAATGAGCAGTTCTTC	CSVVSLGNEQFF
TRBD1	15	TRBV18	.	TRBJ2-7	TGTGCCAGCTCACCATTGGGACAGGGGGCGAGCGAGCAGTACTTC	CASSPLGQGASEQYF
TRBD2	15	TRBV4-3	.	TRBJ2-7	TGCGCCAGCAGCCAAGAAGGACTAGCGGGCTACGAGCAGTACTTC	CASSQEGLAGYEQYF
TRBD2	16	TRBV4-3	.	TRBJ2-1	TGCGCCAGCAGCCAGGATAGCGGGGGCTCCTACAATGAGCAGTTCTTC	CASSQDSGGSYNEQFF
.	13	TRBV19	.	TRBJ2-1	TGTGCCAGTAGTGGGACAAGGGACCATGAGCAGTTCTTC	CASSGTRDHEQFF
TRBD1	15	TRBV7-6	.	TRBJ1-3	TGTGCCAGCAGCTTAACCGGACAGGGCTCAAACACCATATATTTT	CASSLTGQGSNTIYF
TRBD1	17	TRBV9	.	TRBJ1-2	TGTGCCAGCAGCGTAGGAGACAGGGGCTCCACTAACTATGGCTACACCTTC	CASSVGDRGSTNYGYTF
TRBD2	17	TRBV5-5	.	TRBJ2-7	TGTGCCAGCAGCTTGGCGCGCGGTCTAGCGGGAGCCCACGAGCAGTACTTC	CASSLARGLAGAHEQYF
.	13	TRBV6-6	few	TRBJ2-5	TGTGCCAGCAGCAACAAAGATCAAGAGACCCAGTACTTC	CASSNKDQETQYF
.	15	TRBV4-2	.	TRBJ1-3	TGTGCCAGCAGCCCCAGGGCGGACCTGGTCGACACCATATATTTT	CASSPRADLVDTIYF
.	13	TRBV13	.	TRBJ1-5	TGTGCCAGCAGCTACAGGGATAATCAGCCCCAGCATTTT	CASSYRDNQPQHF
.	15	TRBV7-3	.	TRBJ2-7	TGTGCCAGCAGCTTGGCAGGGGCCCTCTCCTACGAGCAGTACTTC	CASSLAGALSYEQYF
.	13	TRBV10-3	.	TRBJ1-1	TGTGCCATCAGGGAAACAGGTTTTTCTGAAGCTTTCTTT	CAIRETGFSEAFF
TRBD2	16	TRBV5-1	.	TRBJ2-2	TGCGCCAGCAGCTTCAGCGGGAGGGCGAACACCGGGGAGCTGTTTTTT	CASSFSGRANTGELFF